The clone carrying this T cell receptor (beta chain) was seen once. Germline V gene data show CDR1 as SGHRS and CDR2 as YFSETQ. The CDR3 contains 19 residues. The ends were cut back, 0 bases at V and 0 bases at J, with 16 bases in the middle. The data derive from a study of shared T cell receptors in the human thymus. Assay used: immunoSEQ multiplex PCR; TCRdb lists only in-frame clones, some missing. The sample yields over 60,000 clones, roughly 96% seen once. Specimen: thymocytes. This TCR derives from a human donor. The rearrangement links TRBV5-1 to TRBJ1-6, with D perhaps matching TRBD1 (6 bases). CDR3 in DNA: TGCGCCAGCAGCTTGGATTCCGGGATACAGGGCTCCTATAATTCACCCCTCCACTTT. Amino acids: CASSLDSGIQGSYNSPLHF. Full variable domain (remainder filled in from reference TRBV5-1 and TRBJ1-6): KAGVTQTPRYLIKTRGQQVTLSCSPISGHRSVSWYQQTPGQGLQFLFEYFSETQRNKGNFPGRFSGRQFSNSRSEMNVSTLELGDSALYLCASSLDSGIQGSYNSPLHFGNGTRLTVT.